This T cell receptor gamma chain was sequenced during a study of Vδ1+ human thymocytes. Study-wide findings and caveats: Thymic TRG and TRD repertoires appeared highly polyclonal.

Alphabeta T cells were depleted, then CD3+ Vdelta1+ Vdelta2- thymocytes were FACS-sorted. The template was reverse-transcribed extracted RNA. The CDR3 regions were amplified by multiplex PCR from V-gene primers to a constant-region primer. TCRdb re-identified clones in the multiplex PCR reads via CATT. The sample lists approximately 25,000 gamma-chain clones; more than 15% were seen once. About this clone itself: Its antigen is unidentified.

J was trimmed by 6 bases and V by 3 bases; bases with no gene match: 10. The CDR3 has 15 amino acids. CDR1 and CDR2 (germline): VTNTFY, YDVSTARD (reference sequence). The specimen was Vdelta1+ gamma-delta thymocytes from the thymus. The sample's subset: FACS-sorted CD3+ TCRalphabeta- TCRVdelta1+ TCRVdelta2- thymocytes. The origin of this receptor is a boy less than two years old who had congenital heart surgery. The chain carries TRGV3 and TRGJP2. The CDR3 loop is CATWDLGWGDWIKTF. DNA of the CDR3: TGTGCCACCTGGGACCTGGGTTGGGGTGATTGGATCAAGACGTTT.